The 10 T cell receptor beta chains in this list originate from one sample, sequenced in a study of tumor-infiltrating lymphocytes in primary liver carcinoma (dated by TCRdb to about 2017). Instrument on record: Illumina HiSeq 2500. A constant-region primer and ProtoScript II reverse transcriptase were used to reverse-transcribe TCRbeta-specific cDNA from roughly 0.55 ug total RNA. Construction of the TCRbeta libraries relied on three nested rounds of multiplex PCR, following a slightly modified ARM-PCR procedure. Each of the first two PCR rounds ran for about 10 cycles using multiplex TRBV1-TRBV30 forward primers together with a Cbeta reverse primer. TCRdb ran its own pipeline on the public reads, namely fastp trimming at Q25 and MiXCR clone calling, and kept in-frame beta chains. Duplicate CDR3 protein sequences are folded into a single record with the most common DNA and genes. The sample table shows about 97,000 distinct CDR3 sequences, and about 70% are seen once. Together, the top ten hold 9% to 15% of the sample.

Total RNA and DNA were co-extracted without cell sorting from roughly 20-30 mg of bulk tissue using the AllPrep DNA/RNA mini kit. Sequencing was performed on liver tumor tissue from sampling region 2. The cell subset or site label, read with the paper, signifies: tumor region T2, inferior pole. The receptors derive from a woman aged 55-75 years with primary liver carcinoma and hepatitis B virus infection.

This clonotype came up many times. The chain uses TRBV12-3 or TRBV12-4 and TRBJ1-5; 8 nucleotides match TRBD1. The CDR3 is 18 residues long. The J segment lost 5 bases and the V segment lost 7 bases, leaving 19 bases of the junction unmatched. The CDR3 DNA is TGTGCCAGCACCTTATTCTTAGGACAGGGAAGGTTTGATCAGCCCCAGCATTTT. It translates to CASTLFLGQGRFDQPQHF.

As regards this clonotype: A much larger clone lies one base from this, so it may be a read error. This sequence joins TRBV30 and TRBJ2-1, with D perhaps matching TRBD1 (6 bases). V was clipped by 2 bases and J by 7 bases, with 15 bases between them. Germline CDR1 and CDR2: GTSNPN and SVGIG (reference sequence). The CDR3 is made up of 14 amino acids. Here the CDR3 DNA reads TGTGCCTGGAGTACAGGGATTTCTGTGAATGAGCAGTTCTTC. Translation: CAWSTGISVNEQFF.

As for this clonotype: Since a much larger clone is just one base distant, this may be a read error. This is likely a read error, given that the CDR3 carries no conserved phenylalanine or tryptophan at its end. The chain combines TRBV11-2 with TRBJ2-3; TRBD2 matches 7 bases. The V gene's germline CDR1 is SGHAT and CDR2 FQNNGV. The CDR3 is made up of 13 amino acids. The junction had 2 bases not matched to a gene; V was cut back by 3 bases and J by 5 bases. The CDR3 sequence is CASSFVAGDTQYS. CDR3 bases: TGTGCCAGCAGCTTCGTAGCGGGAGATACGCAGTATTCT.

The rearrangement links TRBV11-2 to TRBJ2-7; the D is unclear. Deletions cut 3 bases from V and 0 bases from J, with 9 bases between. Germline CDR1 and CDR2: SGHAT and FQNNGV. This CDR3 comprises 14 residues. The CDR3 loop is CASSLGAPSYEQYF. For the CDR3, the DNA is TGTGCCAGCAGCTTGGGCGCACCCTCCTACGAGCAGTACTTC.

As to this clonotype: This may come from a read error, since a much larger clone is one base off. The chain has TRBV7-8 and TRBJ2-2; D remains unclear. CDR3 size: 17 residues. V lost 1 base, J lost 0 bases, and 12 bases lay in between. Germline V gives CDR1 SGHVS, CDR2 FQNEAQ. CDR3 region: CASSLVTGGTNTGELFF. DNA of the CDR3: TGTGCCAGCAGCTTAGTCACTGGCGGAACGAACACCGGGGAGCTGTTTTTT.

A remark on this clonotype: This could be a read error, since a much larger clone is one nucleotide away. This chain joins TRBV4-2 and TRBJ2-3, with D perhaps TRBD1 (5 bases). The V and J ends lost 3 bases and 5 bases respectively, with 18 bases between them. CDR1 is LGHNA, CDR2 YNFKEQ, per germline. The CDR3 is 16 residues long. CDR3 region: CASSQGLKASIDTQYF. In nucleotides, the CDR3 is TGTGCCAGCAGCCAGGGGCTAAAAGCCTCCATAGATACGCAGTATTTT.

Comment on this clonotype: This sequence may be a read error, since a much larger clone differs from it by one base. The chain carries TRBV18 and TRBJ2-3, with TRBD2 identical over 10 bases. The CDR3 is 16 residues long. CDR1 is KGHSH, CDR2 LQKENI, per germline. The junction had 9 bases not matched to a gene; V was cut back by 6 bases and J by 3 bases. The CDR3 bases are TGTGCCAGCTCCTTCTTAGGACTAGCGGCAACAGATACGCAGTATTTT. Translated, it gives CASSFLGLAATDTQYF.

This clonotype was observed a few times. The chain recombines TRBV24-1 with TRBJ1-4, with D perhaps matching TRBD1 (6 bases). The CDR3 covers 14 residues. CDR1 and CDR2 from the germline V gene are KGHDR and SFDVKD. Trimming left V 3 bases short and J 7 bases short, with 11 bases between. CDR3 region: CATSDPRQAEKLFF. The DNA for the CDR3 is TGTGCCACCAGTGATCCAAGACAGGCTGAAAAACTGTTTTTT.

This clonotype has a handful of counts. This is likely a read error, given that the CDR3 carries no conserved phenylalanine or tryptophan at its end. The chain joins TRBV28 to TRBJ2-7, with 8 bases matching TRBD1. With V trimmed by 7 bases and J by 4 bases, 9 bases remained unmatched. Germline lookup yields CDR1 MDHEN and CDR2 SYDVKM. The CDR3 sequence is 14 residues long. For the CDR3, the DNA is TGTGCCAGCACTGTGCAGGGGGCGGGGTACGAGCAGTACTCC. Its protein is CASTVQGAGYEQYS.

Notes on this clonotype: A junction boundary mismatches the germline segment, possibly from a read error. The J gene is TRBJ2-7, the V gene TRBV6-1; D may be TRBD2 (6 bases). The CDR3 covers 15 residues. CDR1 is MNHNS and CDR2 is SASEGT in the germline V gene. CDR3 DNA sequence: TGTGCCAGCAATGAAGCTAACGGGAGCTCCTACGAGCAGTACTTC. It specifies CASNEANGSSYEQYF.